One and the same sample provided the 5 T cell receptor beta chains below, sequenced in a study of cytotoxic CD8 clonotypes in ibrutinib-treated CLL. Using immunoSEQ multiplex PCR, the repertoire was profiled, and TCRdb retains in-frame clones only, with some absent. The sample consists of approximately 140,000 clones, about 91% of them appearing once. The sequencing used PBMCs, collected after 12 months of ibrutinib treatment. These receptor sequences come from a human donor with chronic lymphocytic leukemia.

V and J are TRBV11-3 and TRBJ2-7; D possibly corresponds to TRBD2 (5 bases). Per germline, CDR1 SGHNT and CDR2 YENEEA. The V end was cut by 3 bases, the J end by 2 bases, with 8 bases between. The CDR3 runs 13 residues. CDR3 nucleotides: TGTGCCAGCAGCTTTGGGGAGACCTACGAGCAGTACTTC. Its translation: CASSFGETYEQYF. The full variable domain, with the rest looked up from reference TRBV11-3 and TRBJ2-7, is EAGVVQSPRYKIIEKKQPVAFWCNPISGHNTLYWYLQNLGQGPELLIRYENEEAVDDSQLPKDRFSAERLKGVDSTLKIQPAELGDSAVYLCASSFGETYEQYFGPGTRLTVT.

About this clone itself: An end of the junction differs from the germline gene, which may be a read error. The chain uses TRBV30 and TRBJ2-3; 11 nucleotides match TRBD2. Germline lookup yields CDR1 GTSNPN and CDR2 SVGIG (reference sequence). This CDR3 contains 16 residues. CDR3 DNA sequence: TGTGGCTGGAGTAGGTCTAGCGGGAGGCCCGGAGATACGCAGTATTTT. It specifies CGWSRSSGRPGDTQYF.

The chain recombines TRBV29-1 with TRBJ2-5; 11 nucleotides match TRBD2. Germline CDR1 is SQVTM and CDR2 is ANQGSEA. With 4 bases clipped from V and 4 bases from J, the junction kept 8 bases outside the gene matches. The CDR3 is 15 residues long. CDR3 in amino acids: CSVAFLAGGVETQYF. CDR3 coding DNA: TGCAGCGTTGCGTTCCTAGCGGGAGGTGTAGAGACCCAGTACTTC.

This chain connects TRBV7-8 to TRBJ1-2; D remains unclear. Trimming left V 2 bases short and J 4 bases short, with 11 bases between. The length of the CDR3 is 14 residues. Germline CDR1 SGHVS, CDR2 FQNEAQ. The CDR3 sequence is CASSLRANPYGYTF. CDR3 nucleotide sequence: TGTGCCAGCAGCTTAAGGGCAAATCCCTATGGCTACACCTTC. Based on the CDR3 plus reference TRBV7-8 and TRBJ1-2, the full variable domain is GAGVSQSPRYKVAKRGQDVALRCDPISGHVSLFWYQQALGQGPEFLTYFQNEAQLDKSGLPSDRFFAERPEGSVSTLKIQRTQQEDSAVYLCASSLRANPYGYTFGSGTRLTVV.

The rearrangement uses TRBV7-3 and TRBJ2-5, with 8 bases identical to TRBD2. The CDR3 has 18 residues. J was trimmed by 5 bases and V by 5 bases; bases with no gene match: 19. Germline assignment: CDR1 SGHTA and CDR2 FQGTGA. CDR3 region: CASSPGTAVAGIGETQYF. DNA of the CDR3: TGTGCCAGCAGCCCGGGGACCGCGGTAGCGGGGATCGGTGAGACCCAGTACTTC. Looking up the rest from reference TRBV7-3 and TRBJ2-5 gives the full variable domain: GAGVSQTPSNKVTEKGKYVELRCDPISGHTALYWYRQSLGQGPEFLIYFQGTGAADDSGLPNDRFFAVRPEGSVSTLKIQRTERGDSAVYLCASSPGTAVAGIGETQYFGPGTRLLVL.